This entry lists 25 T cell receptor beta chains sequenced from one sample in a study of T cell clones after liver transplantation. Data came from immunoSEQ multiplex PCR; TCRdb stores just in-frame clones and leaves some out. This sample has more than 95,000 clones, with around 80% found just once. The sample in question was CD4+ T cells from blood, obtained around 49 months after liver transplant. The source is a human patient who received a liver transplant. Part of the T cell pool may stem from the graft donor.

The genes are TRBV19 and TRBJ2-1; 11 bases are shared with TRBD1. CDR1 and CDR2 from the germline V gene are LNHDA and SQIVND (reference sequence). This CDR3 has 16 amino acids. V lost 6 bases and J lost 4; bases outside the gene matches: 8. CDR3 coding DNA: TGTGCCAGTAGACAAACCGGGACAGGGGGATACAATGAGCAGTTCTTC. Translating gives CASRQTGTGGYNEQFF.

The chain combines TRBV7-2 with TRBJ2-5; possible D gene TRBD2, 6 bases. Looked up from germline, CDR1 is SGHTA and CDR2 is FQGNSA. This CDR3 is 15 amino acids long. The germline V and J ends were trimmed by 5 bases and 4 bases, with 17 bases remaining between them. The CDR3 DNA sequence: TGTGCCAGCAGCCCAAACGGGGGAGTTGGAGAGACCCAGTACTTC. The encoded protein is CASSPNGGVGETQYF.

The rearrangement uses TRBV18 and TRBJ1-2, with 10 bases aligning to TRBD1. The CDR3 spans 14 residues. V lost 2 bases, J lost 8 bases, and 5 bases stayed unmatched. Per germline, CDR1 KGHSH and CDR2 LQKENI. Here the CDR3 reads CASSPGTGAEGYTF. DNA for the CDR3: TGTGCCAGCTCACCAGGGACAGGGGCTGAGGGCTACACCTTC.

The chain combines TRBV4-2 with TRBJ1-5, with 7 bases identical to TRBD1. The ends lost 5 bases at V and 7 bases at J; junction bases unmatched: 11. The CDR3 loop spans 15 amino acids. The germline V gene encodes CDR1 LGHNA and CDR2 YNFKEQ. Written as DNA, the CDR3 is TGTGCCAGCAGCTCCAGTACAGGGGTCGGGCAGCCCCAGCATTTT. Amino acids: CASSSSTGVGQPQHF.

CDR3 amino acids: CASRPTRNTGELFF. The CDR3 DNA reads as TGTGCCAGCAGGCCAACCAGGAACACCGGGGAGCTGTTTTTT. The V and J genes are TRBV27 and TRBJ2-2; D remains unclear. The CDR3 covers 14 residues. V was trimmed by 6 bases and J by 1 base, leaving 9 bases between them. CDR1 is MNHEY, CDR2 SMNVEV, per germline (reference sequence).

The genes are TRBV4-1 and TRBJ1-5, with D possibly matching TRBD1 (6 bases). V lost 0 bases and J 5 bases, leaving 8 bases between the germline ends. This CDR3 has 14 amino acids. Germline CDR1 and CDR2: MGHRA and YSYEKL. For the CDR3, the DNA is TGCGCCAGCAGCCAAGAAGGGACACATCAGCCCCAGCATTTT. Its translation is CASSQEGTHQPQHF.

This clone was seen only once. This chain links TRBV5-4 with TRBJ2-3, with D perhaps TRBD1 (5 bases). The CDR3 totals 13 residues. Trimming took 2 bases from V and 1 from J, leaving 5 bases between them. Germline assignment: CDR1 SGHNT and CDR2 YYREEE (reference sequence). The CDR3, as DNA: TGTGCCAGCAGCTTACAGGGCACAGATACGCAGTATTTT. Its translation is CASSLQGTDTQYF.

The chain uses TRBV5-6 and TRBJ2-5, with a tentative D call TRBD1 (5 bases). The CDR3 spans 16 residues. The germline V gene encodes CDR1 SGHDT and CDR2 YYEEEE. V was trimmed by 3 bases and J by 5 bases, leaving 20 bases between them. Here the CDR3 DNA reads TGTGCCAGCAGCTGGAATCAGGGTCAAACCGGGGAGACCCAGTACTTC. It specifies CASSWNQGQTGETQYF.

The chain recombines TRBV28 with TRBJ1-5; D is undetermined. This CDR3 is built from 14 residues. V gave up 3 bases and J gave up 7 bases, with 13 bases separating them. Germline V gives CDR1 MDHEN, CDR2 SYDVKM. The CDR3 is CASSLAGYQQPQHF. The DNA for the CDR3 is TGTGCCAGCAGTTTGGCGGGGTACCAACAGCCCCAGCATTTT.

The chain uses TRBV5-1 and TRBJ1-6, with a possible D match to TRBD1 (5 bases). Germline CDR1 is SGHRS and CDR2 is YFSETQ. With 4 bases removed from V and 6 bases from J, the gap between germline ends came to 17 bases. This CDR3 has 16 amino acids. Written as DNA, the CDR3 is TGCGCCAGCAGCCTCGTAGGGGCGAGAGCTAATTCACCCCTCCACTTT. It yields the protein CASSLVGARANSPLHF.

This clone was seen only once. The chain combines TRBV7-3 with TRBJ1-2; unclear D gene. The germline V gene encodes CDR1 SGHTA and CDR2 FQGTGA. CDR3 length: 15 amino acids. Between the trimmed V and J ends, which lost 0 bases and 8 bases, there was a span of 16 bases. The chain's CDR3 is CASSLTTLPSPGYTF. CDR3 bases: TGTGCCAGCAGCTTAACAACGCTACCCTCCCCGGGCTACACCTTC.

Details on this clone: Other DNA sequences from this sample encode an identical CDR3 as well. The rearrangement links TRBV29-1 to TRBJ2-1; 7 bases match TRBD1. This CDR3 region has 10 residues. The trim removed 5 bases at V and 15 bases at J, leaving 7 bases unmatched. The germline V gene encodes CDR1 SQVTM and CDR2 ANQGSEA. Here the CDR3 reads CSVRDSGVFF. CDR3 DNA: TGCAGCGTTCGGGACAGTGGGGTGTTCTTC.

As regards this clone: This sample also contains other DNA sequences that code for the same CDR3. The V and J genes are TRBV7-3 and TRBJ2-1, with TRBD2 matching 13 bases. V lost 5 bases, J lost 3 bases, and 4 bases stayed unmatched. CDR3 length equals 16 residues. CDR1 is SGHTA, CDR2 FQGTGA, per germline. The CDR3 bases are TGTGCCAGCAGCCGGACTAGCGGGAGAGTCTACAATGAGCAGTTCTTC. Translating gives CASSRTSGRVYNEQFF.

The V gene is TRBV9, the J gene TRBJ1-5; TRBD1 might be the D (6 bases). Germline V gives CDR1 SGDLS, CDR2 YYNGEE. Deletions cut 4 bases from V and 4 bases from J, with 18 bases between. The CDR3 covers 16 residues. CDR3 in DNA: TGTGCCAGCAGCCCCACTGGGGGGCCCCTTAATCAGCCCCAGCATTTT. Its translation: CASSPTGGPLNQPQHF.

The chain links TRBV4-3 to TRBJ1-5; no reliable D call. V was pared by 1 base and J by 7 bases, with 8 bases between. The germline gives CDR1 LGHNA, CDR2 YSLEER. The length of the CDR3 is 13 residues. For the CDR3, the DNA is TGCGCCAGCAGCCAAGGGGTTGGCCAGCCCCAGCATTTT. Translating it yields CASSQGVGQPQHF.

The chain uses TRBV19 and TRBJ1-2, with no clear D. Germline lookup yields CDR1 LNHDA and CDR2 SQIVND (reference sequence). This CDR3 region has 14 residues. V gave up 5 bases and J gave up 5 bases, with 15 bases separating them. CDR3 nucleotide sequence: TGTGCCAGTAGTGCACGGGCCACGGGATATGGCTACACCTTC. The encoded protein is CASSARATGYGYTF.

The rearrangement uses TRBV5-1 and TRBJ1-1, with D hard to call. The V end lost 6 bases, the J end lost 5 bases, and 14 bases lay between the germline ends. The CDR3 runs to 13 residues. Germline CDR1 SGHRS, CDR2 YFSETQ. For the CDR3, the DNA is TGCGCCAGCACCAAACAGCCCCAGACTGAAGCTTTCTTT. It yields the protein CASTKQPQTEAFF.

V usage is TRBV19 and J usage is TRBJ1-2, with 8 positions matching TRBD1. V shed 6 bases and J 4 bases; nucleotides not matched to a gene: 13. From germline, CDR1 is LNHDA and CDR2 SQIVND (reference sequence). The CDR3 runs to 16 residues. CDR3 DNA: TGTGCCAGTAGCCCGGCCCGACAGGGGATAGGCTATGGCTACACCTTC. This translates into CASSPARQGIGYGYTF.

The genes are TRBV29-1 and TRBJ1-2; possibly TRBD1 for D (5 bases). The CDR3 contains 12 residues. Trimming removed 7 bases at V and 5 bases at J, with 14 bases between. Germline V gene lookup returns CDR1 SQVTM and CDR2 ANQGSEA. Written as DNA, the CDR3 is TGCAGCGCGCTAGGGGCAGGATATGGCTACACCTTC. The encoded protein is CSALGAGYGYTF.

The rearrangement links TRBV19 to TRBJ1-1; D is unclear. In germline, CDR1 is LNHDA, CDR2 SQIVND (reference sequence). The CDR3 consists of 12 residues. Trimming cost V 1 base and J 10 bases, with 10 bases left between them. In nucleotides, the CDR3 is TGTGCCAGTAGTATAGGCCAGATCGCAGCTTTCTTT. The encoded protein is CASSIGQIAAFF.

This chain uses TRBV9 with TRBJ1-1; 7 bases fit TRBD1. The CDR3 runs to 14 residues. V shed 4 bases and J 1 base; nucleotides not matched to a gene: 4. CDR1 SGDLS and CDR2 YYNGEE come from the germline V gene. CDR3 in DNA: TGTGCCAGCAGCATCCGGGACAGGAACACTGAAGCTTTCTTT. It specifies CASSIRDRNTEAFF.

This clone was recorded a few times. The gene calls are TRBV18 and TRBJ2-1; 15 bases line up with TRBD2. Looked up from germline, CDR1 is KGHSH and CDR2 is LQKENI. V was pared by 3 bases and J by 6 bases, with 6 bases of the junction left unmatched. CDR3 size: 17 residues. The CDR3 DNA is TGTGCCAGCTCACCCCCGGGACTAGCGGGAGGTACCAATGAGCAGTTCTTC. It yields the protein CASSPPGLAGGTNEQFF.

The gene calls are TRBV7-8 and TRBJ1-3, with D unclear. The CDR3 is 17 residues long. Germline CDR1 reads SGHVS; CDR2 reads FQNEAQ. With 1 base removed from V and 0 bases from J, the gap between germline ends came to 13 bases. CDR3 residues: CASSLVQSVSSGNTIYF. CDR3 DNA: TGTGCCAGCAGCTTAGTGCAGAGCGTTTCCTCTGGAAACACCATATATTTT.

The chain employs TRBV7-9 and TRBJ2-5, with D maybe TRBD2 (5 bases). The germline V and J ends were trimmed by 3 bases and 5 bases, with 10 bases remaining between them. From germline, CDR1 is SEHNR and CDR2 FQNEAQ (reference sequence). The CDR3 sequence is 13 residues long. Here the CDR3 reads CASSFRTSETQYF. DNA for the CDR3: TGTGCCAGCAGCTTCCGGACTTCGGAGACCCAGTACTTC.

CDR3 DNA: TGTGCCAGCAGCTTAGCGGCTAGCATGCAAGAGACCCAGTACTTC. This encodes CASSLAASMQETQYF. This chain connects TRBV7-9 to TRBJ2-5; perhaps TRBD2 as D (5 bases). This CDR3 is built from 15 residues. V lost 0 bases and J lost 2, with 10 bases in between. Per germline, CDR1 SEHNR and CDR2 FQNEAQ (reference sequence).